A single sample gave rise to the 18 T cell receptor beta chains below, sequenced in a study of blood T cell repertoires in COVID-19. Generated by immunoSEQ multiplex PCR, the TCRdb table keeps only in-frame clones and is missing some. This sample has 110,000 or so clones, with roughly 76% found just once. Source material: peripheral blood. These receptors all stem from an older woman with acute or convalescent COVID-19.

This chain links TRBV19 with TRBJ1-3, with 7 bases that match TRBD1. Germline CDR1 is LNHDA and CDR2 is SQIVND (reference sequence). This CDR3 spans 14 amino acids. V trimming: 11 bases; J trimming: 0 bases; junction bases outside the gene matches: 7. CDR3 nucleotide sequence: TGTGCCTCTAGGGCAGGGGGCTCTGGAAACACCATATATTTT. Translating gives CASRAGGSGNTIYF.

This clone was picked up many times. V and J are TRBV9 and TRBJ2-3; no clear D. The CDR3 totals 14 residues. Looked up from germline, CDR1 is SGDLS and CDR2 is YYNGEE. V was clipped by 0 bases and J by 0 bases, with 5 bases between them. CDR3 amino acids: CASSVAGSTDTQYF. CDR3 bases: TGTGCCAGCAGCGTAGCGGGTAGCACAGATACGCAGTATTTT.

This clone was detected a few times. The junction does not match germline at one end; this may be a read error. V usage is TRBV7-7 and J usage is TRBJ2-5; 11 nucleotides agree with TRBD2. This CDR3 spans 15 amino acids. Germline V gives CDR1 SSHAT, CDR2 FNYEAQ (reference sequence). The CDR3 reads CASSLAGGPVETQYF. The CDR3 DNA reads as TGTGCTAGCAGCTTAGCGGGAGGGCCGGTGGAGACCCAGTACTTC.

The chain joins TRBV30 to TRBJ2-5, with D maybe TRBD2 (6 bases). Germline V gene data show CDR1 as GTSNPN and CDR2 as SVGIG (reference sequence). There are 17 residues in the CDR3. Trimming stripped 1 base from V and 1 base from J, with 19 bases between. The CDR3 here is CAWSERGTSQVQETQYF. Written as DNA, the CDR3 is TGTGCCTGGAGTGAAAGGGGAACTAGCCAAGTCCAAGAGACCCAGTACTTC.

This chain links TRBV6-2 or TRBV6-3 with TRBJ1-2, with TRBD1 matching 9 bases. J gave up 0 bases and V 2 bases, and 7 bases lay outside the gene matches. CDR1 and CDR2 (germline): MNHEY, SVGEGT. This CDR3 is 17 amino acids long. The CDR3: CASSYQGQGIANYGYTF. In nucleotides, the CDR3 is TGTGCCAGCAGTTACCAAGGACAGGGGATTGCTAACTATGGCTACACCTTC.

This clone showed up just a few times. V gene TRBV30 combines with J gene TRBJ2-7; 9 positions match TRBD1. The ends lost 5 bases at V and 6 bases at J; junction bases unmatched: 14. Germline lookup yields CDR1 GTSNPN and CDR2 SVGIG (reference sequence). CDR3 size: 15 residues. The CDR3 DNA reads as TGTGCCTGGTGGCCGGGATCCGGGACAGGGAGCGAGCAGTACTTC. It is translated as CAWWPGSGTGSEQYF.

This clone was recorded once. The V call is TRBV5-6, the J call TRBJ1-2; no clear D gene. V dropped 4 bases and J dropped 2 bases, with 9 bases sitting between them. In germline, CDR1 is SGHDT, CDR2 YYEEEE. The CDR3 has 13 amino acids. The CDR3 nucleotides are TGTGCCAGCAGCCAGGACTTCAACTATGGCTACACCTTC. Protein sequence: CASSQDFNYGYTF.

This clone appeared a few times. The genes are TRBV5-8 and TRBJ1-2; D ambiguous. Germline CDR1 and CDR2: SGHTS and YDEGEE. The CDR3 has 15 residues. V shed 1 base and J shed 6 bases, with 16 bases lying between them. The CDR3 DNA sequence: TGTGCCAGCAGCTTGCCCCTGGCCCGAAAAGATGGCTACACCTTC. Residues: CASSLPLARKDGYTF.

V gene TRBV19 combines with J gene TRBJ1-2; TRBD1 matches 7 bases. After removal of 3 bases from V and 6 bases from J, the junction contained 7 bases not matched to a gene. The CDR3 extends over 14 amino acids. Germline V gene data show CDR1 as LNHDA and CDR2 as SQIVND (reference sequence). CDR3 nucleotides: TGTGCCAGTAGTATCCCGGGACAGCTTCATGGCTACACCTTC. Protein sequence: CASSIPGQLHGYTF.

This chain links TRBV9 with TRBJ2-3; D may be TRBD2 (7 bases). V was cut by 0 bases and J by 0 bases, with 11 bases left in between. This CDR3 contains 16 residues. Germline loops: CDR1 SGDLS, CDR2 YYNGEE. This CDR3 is CASSVGTRGSTDTQYF. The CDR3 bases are TGTGCCAGCAGCGTAGGGACTAGGGGGAGCACAGATACGCAGTATTTT.

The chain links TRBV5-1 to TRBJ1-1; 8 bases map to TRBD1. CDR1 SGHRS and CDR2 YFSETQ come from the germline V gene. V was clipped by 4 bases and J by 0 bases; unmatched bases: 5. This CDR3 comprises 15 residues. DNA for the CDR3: TGCGCCAGCAGCCCGAGACAGGGGATGAACACTGAAGCTTTCTTT. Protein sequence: CASSPRQGMNTEAFF.

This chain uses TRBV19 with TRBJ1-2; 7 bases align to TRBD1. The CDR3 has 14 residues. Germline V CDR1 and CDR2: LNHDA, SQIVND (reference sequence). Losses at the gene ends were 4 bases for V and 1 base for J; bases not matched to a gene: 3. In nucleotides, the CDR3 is TGTGCCAGTAGTAACCGGGACAGTAACTATGGCTACACCTTC. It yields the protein CASSNRDSNYGYTF.

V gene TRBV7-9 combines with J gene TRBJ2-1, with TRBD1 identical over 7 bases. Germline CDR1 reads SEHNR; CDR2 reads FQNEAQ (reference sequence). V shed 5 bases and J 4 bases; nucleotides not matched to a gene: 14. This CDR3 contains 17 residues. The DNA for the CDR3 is TGTGCCAGCAGCCCACTAAAGCCGGGACAGATATACAATGAGCAGTTCTTC. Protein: CASSPLKPGQIYNEQFF.

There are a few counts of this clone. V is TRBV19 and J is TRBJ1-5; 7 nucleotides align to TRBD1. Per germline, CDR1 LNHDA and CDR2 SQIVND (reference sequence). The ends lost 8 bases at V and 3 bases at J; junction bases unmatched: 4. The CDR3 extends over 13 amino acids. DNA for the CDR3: TGTGCCAGTTCCGGACAGGACAATCAGCCCCAGCATTTT. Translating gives CASSGQDNQPQHF.

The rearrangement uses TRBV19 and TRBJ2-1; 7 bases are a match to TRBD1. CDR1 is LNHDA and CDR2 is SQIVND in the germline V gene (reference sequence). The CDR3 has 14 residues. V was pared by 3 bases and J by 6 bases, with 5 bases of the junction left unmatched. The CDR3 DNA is TGTGCCAGTAGTATCATTTCAGGGGGCAATGAGCAGTTCTTC. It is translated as CASSIISGGNEQFF.

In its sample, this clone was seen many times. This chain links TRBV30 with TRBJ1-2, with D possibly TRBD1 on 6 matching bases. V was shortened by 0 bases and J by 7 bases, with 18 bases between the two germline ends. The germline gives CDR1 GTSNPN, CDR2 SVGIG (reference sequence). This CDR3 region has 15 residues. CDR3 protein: CAWSVAGGRHFGYTF. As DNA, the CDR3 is TGTGCCTGGAGTGTAGCGGGGGGGCGCCATTTTGGCTACACCTTC.

The CDR3 nucleotides read TGTGCCAGTAGTGCTCTAGAGAAACGTGGCTGGGATGGCTACACCTTC. Amino acids: CASSALEKRGWDGYTF. The rearrangement joins TRBV19 to TRBJ1-2; D gene uncertain. Germline V gene lookup returns CDR1 LNHDA and CDR2 SQIVND (reference sequence). V was pared by 5 bases and J by 6 bases, with 22 bases between. The CDR3 sequence is 16 residues long.

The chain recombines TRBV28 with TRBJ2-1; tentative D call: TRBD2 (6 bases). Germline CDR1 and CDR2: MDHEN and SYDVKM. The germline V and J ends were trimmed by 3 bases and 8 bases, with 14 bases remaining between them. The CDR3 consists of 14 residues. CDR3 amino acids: CASSFGPWRDEQFF. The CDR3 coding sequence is TGTGCCAGCAGTTTTGGCCCCTGGAGGGATGAGCAGTTCTTC.